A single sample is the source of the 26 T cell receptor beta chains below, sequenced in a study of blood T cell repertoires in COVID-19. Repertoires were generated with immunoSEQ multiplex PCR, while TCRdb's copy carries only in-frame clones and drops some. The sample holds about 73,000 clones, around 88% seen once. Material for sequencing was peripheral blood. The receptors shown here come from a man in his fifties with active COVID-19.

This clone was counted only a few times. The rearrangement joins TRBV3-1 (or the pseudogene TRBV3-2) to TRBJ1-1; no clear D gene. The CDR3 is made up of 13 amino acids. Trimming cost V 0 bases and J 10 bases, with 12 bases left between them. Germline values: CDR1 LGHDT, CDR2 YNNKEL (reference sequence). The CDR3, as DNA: TGTGCCAGCAGCCAAGATCCGGGGAGTAGAGCTTTCTTT. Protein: CASSQDPGSRAFF.

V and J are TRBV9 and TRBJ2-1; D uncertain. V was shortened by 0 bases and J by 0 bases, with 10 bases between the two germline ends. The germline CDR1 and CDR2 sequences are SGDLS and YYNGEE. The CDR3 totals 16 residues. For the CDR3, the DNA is TGTGCCAGCAGCGTAGACGCGCCTAGCTCCTACAATGAGCAGTTCTTC. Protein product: CASSVDAPSSYNEQFF.

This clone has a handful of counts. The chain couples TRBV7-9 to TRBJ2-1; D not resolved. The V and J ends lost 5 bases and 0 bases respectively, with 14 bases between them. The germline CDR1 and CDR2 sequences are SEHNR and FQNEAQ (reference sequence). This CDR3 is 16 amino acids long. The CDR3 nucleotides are TGTGCCAGCAGCCGTCCTTCTAACCCCTCCTACAATGAGCAGTTCTTC. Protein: CASSRPSNPSYNEQFF.

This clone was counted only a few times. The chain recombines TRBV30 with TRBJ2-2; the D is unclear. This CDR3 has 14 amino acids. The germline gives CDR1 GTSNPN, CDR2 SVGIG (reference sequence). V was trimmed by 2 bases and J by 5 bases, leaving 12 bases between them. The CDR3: CAWSTMYGTGELFF. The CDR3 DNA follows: TGTGCCTGGAGTACCATGTACGGGACCGGGGAGCTGTTTTTT.

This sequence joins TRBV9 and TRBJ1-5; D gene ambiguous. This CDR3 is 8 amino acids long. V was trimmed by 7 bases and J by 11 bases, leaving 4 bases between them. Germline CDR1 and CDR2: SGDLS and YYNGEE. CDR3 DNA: TGTGCCAGCCAAACCCAGCATTTT. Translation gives CASQTQHF.

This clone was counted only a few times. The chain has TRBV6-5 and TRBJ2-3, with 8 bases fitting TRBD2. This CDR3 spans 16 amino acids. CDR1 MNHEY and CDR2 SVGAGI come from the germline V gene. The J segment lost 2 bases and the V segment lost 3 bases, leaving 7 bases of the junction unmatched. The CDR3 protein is CASSYISRGATDTQYF. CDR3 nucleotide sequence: TGTGCCAGCAGTTATATCTCGCGGGGGGCCACAGATACGCAGTATTTT.

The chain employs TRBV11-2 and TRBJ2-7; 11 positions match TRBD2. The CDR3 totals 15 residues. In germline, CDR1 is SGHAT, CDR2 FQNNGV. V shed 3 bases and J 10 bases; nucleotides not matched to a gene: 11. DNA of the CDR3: TGTGCCAGCAGCTTCACTAGCGGGGGATCCCAGGGACAGTACTTC. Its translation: CASSFTSGGSQGQYF.

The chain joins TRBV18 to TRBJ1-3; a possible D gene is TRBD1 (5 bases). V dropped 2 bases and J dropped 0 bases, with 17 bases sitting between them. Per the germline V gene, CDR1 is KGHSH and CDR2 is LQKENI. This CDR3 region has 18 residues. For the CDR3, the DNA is TGTGCCAGCTCACCAAGTTCGACAGACGTATTCTCTGGAAACACCATATATTTT. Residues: CASSPSSTDVFSGNTIYF.

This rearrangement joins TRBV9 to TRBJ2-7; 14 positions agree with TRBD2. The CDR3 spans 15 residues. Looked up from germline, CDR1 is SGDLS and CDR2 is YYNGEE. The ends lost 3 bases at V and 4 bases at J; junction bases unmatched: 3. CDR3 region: CASSEGLAGEYEQYF. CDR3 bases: TGTGCCAGCAGCGAGGGACTAGCGGGAGAGTACGAGCAGTACTTC.

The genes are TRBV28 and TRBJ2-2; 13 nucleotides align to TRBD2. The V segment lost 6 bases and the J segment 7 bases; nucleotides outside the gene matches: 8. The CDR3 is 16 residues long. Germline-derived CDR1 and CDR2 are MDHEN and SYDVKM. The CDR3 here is CASRTGTSGVSGELFF. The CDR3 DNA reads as TGTGCCAGCAGAACCGGGACTAGCGGGGTTAGCGGGGAGCTGTTTTTT.

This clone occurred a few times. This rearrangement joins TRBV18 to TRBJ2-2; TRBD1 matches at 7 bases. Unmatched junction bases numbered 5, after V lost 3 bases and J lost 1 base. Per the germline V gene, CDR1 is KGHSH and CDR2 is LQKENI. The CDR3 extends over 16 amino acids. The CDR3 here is CASSPGRQGNTGELFF. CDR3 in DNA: TGTGCCAGCTCACCTGGAAGACAGGGGAACACCGGGGAGCTGTTTTTT.

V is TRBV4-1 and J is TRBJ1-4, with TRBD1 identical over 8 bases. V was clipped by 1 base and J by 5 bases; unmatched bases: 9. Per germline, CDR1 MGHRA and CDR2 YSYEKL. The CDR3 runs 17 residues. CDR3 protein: CASSQVDPRDRNEKLFF. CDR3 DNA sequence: TGCGCCAGCAGCCAAGTTGACCCCCGGGACAGGAATGAAAAACTGTTTTTT.

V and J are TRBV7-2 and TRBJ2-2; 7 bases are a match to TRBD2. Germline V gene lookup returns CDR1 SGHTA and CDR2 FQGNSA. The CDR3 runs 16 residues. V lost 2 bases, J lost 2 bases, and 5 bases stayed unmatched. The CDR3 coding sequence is TGTGCCAGCAGCTTAAGGGAGCGGGGTAACACCGGGGAGCTGTTTTTT. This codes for CASSLRERGNTGELFF.

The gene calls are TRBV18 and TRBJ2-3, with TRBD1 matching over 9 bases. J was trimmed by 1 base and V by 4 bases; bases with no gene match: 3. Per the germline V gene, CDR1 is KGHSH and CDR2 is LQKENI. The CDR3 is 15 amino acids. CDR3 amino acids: CASSRQGEGTDTQYF. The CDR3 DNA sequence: TGTGCCAGCTCACGACAGGGGGAGGGCACAGATACGCAGTATTTT. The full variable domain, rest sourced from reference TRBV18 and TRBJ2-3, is NAGVMQNPRHLVRRRGQEARLRCSPMKGHSHVYWYRQLPEEGLKFMVYLQKENIIDESGMPKERFSAEFPKEGPSILRIQQVVRGDSAAYFCASSRQGEGTDTQYFGPGTRLTVL.

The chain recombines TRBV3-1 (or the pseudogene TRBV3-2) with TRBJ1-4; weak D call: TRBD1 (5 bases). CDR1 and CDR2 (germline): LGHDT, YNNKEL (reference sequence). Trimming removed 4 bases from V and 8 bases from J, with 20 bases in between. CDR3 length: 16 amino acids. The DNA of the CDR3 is TGTGCCAGCAGCCGTCGTGGGGGGACGGAGGGCGAAAAACTGTTTTTT. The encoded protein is CASSRRGGTEGEKLFF.

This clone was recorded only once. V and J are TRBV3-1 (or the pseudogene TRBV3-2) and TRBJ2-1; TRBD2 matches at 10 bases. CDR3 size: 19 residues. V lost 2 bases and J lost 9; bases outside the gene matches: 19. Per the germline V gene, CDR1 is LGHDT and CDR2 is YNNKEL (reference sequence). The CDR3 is CASSQNSLRAGGPLLEQFF. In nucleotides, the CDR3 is TGTGCCAGCAGCCAAAATTCCTTACGAGCGGGAGGGCCCCTCCTTGAGCAGTTCTTC.

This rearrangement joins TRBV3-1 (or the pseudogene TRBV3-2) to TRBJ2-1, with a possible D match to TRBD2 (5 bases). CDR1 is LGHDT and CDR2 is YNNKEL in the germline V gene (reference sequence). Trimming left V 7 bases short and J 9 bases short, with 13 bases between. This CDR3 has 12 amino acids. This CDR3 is CASTHGESEQFF. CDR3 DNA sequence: TGTGCCAGCACCCACGGGGAAAGTGAGCAGTTCTTC.

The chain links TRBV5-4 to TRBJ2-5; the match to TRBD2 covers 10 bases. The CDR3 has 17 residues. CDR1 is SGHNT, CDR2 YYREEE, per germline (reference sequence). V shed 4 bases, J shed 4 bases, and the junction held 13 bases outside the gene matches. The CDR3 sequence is CASSPGGSGRARETQYF. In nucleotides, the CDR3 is TGTGCCAGCAGCCCGGGAGGGAGCGGGAGGGCCCGAGAGACCCAGTACTTC.

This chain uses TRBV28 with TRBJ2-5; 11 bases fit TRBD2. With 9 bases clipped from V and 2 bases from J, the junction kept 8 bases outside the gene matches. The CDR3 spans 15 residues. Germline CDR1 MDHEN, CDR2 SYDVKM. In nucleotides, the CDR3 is TGTGCCAGTCTTAGCGGGAGGGCCGGTCAAGAGACCCAGTACTTC. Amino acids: CASLSGRAGQETQYF.

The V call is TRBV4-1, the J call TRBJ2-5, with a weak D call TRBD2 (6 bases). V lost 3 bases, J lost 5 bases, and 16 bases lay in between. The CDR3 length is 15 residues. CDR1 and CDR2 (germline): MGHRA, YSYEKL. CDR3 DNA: TGCGCCAGCAGCCATTCGGGACTCCCAAGGGAGACCCAGTACTTC. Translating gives CASSHSGLPRETQYF.

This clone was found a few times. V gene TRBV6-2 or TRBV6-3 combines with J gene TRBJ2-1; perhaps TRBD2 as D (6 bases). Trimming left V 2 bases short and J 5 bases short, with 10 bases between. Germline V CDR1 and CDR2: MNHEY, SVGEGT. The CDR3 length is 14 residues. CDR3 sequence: CASSYGGLNNEQFF. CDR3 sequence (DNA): TGTGCCAGCAGTTACGGGGGACTCAACAATGAGCAGTTCTTC.

The CDR3 region has the DNA TGTGCCACCCGGCACAGGGCAGAGAACACTGAAGCTTTCTTT. Protein product: CATRHRAENTEAFF. The genes are TRBV6-5 and TRBJ1-1; D is perhaps TRBD1 (6 bases). The CDR3 consists of 14 residues. Trimming stripped 10 bases from V and 1 base from J, with 16 bases between. CDR1 and CDR2 from the germline V gene are MNHEY and SVGAGI.

The CDR3 DNA follows: TGTGCCAGCAGCTCGTGGACAGGCGTGGGGTATGAGCAGTTCTTC. Its protein is CASSSWTGVGYEQFF. The rearrangement joins TRBV7-8 to TRBJ2-1; 7 bases fit TRBD1. This CDR3 comprises 15 residues. Unmatched junction bases numbered 11, after V lost 4 bases and J lost 8 bases. CDR1 and CDR2 from the germline V gene are SGHVS and FQNEAQ.

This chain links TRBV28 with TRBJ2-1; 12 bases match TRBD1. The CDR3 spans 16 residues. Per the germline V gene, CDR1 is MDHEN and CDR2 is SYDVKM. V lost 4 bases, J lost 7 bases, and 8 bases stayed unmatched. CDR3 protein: CASSSPGQGASNEQFF. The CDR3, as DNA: TGTGCCAGCAGTTCTCCGGGACAGGGGGCGTCAAATGAGCAGTTCTTC.

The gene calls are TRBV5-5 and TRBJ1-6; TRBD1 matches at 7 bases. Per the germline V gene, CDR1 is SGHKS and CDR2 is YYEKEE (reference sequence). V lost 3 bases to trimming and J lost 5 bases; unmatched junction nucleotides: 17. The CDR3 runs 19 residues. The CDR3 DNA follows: TGTGCCAGCAGCTACCAAACCTCCGGGACAGAGAAACATAATTCACCCCTCCACTTT. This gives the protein CASSYQTSGTEKHNSPLHF. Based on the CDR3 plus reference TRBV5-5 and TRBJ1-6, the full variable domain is DAGVTQSPTHLIKTRGQQVTLRCSPISGHKSVSWYQQVLGQGPQFIFQYYEKEERGRGNFPDRFSARQFPNYSSELNVNALLLGDSALYLCASSYQTSGTEKHNSPLHFGNGTRLTVT.

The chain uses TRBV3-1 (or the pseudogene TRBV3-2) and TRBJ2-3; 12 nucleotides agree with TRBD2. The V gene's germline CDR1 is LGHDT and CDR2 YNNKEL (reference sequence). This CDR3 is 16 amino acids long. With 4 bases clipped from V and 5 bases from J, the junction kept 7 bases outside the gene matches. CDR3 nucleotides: TGTGCCAGCAGCCGCAAACTAGCGGGGGGCCAAGATACGCAGTATTTT. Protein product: CASSRKLAGGQDTQYF.